This passage covers 4 T cell receptor beta chains from one sample sequenced in a study of T cell changes during pregnancy in multiple sclerosis. Measured with immunoSEQ multiplex PCR; TCRdb has only the in-frame clones, and not every one. The table shows about 77,000 clones, with 90% to 95% occurring only once. This sample comprised peripheral blood, obtained after pregnancy. The receptors stem from a female donor in good health, enrolled as a control in a pregnancy study.

The rearrangement links TRBV6-1 to TRBJ1-5; D not certain. Germline V CDR1 and CDR2: MNHNS, SASEGT. The V gene lost 3 bases and the J gene lost 2 bases, with 11 bases spanning the gap. This CDR3 contains 15 residues. The CDR3 loop reads CASSESIVGNQPQHF. CDR3 in DNA: TGTGCCAGCAGTGAGTCTATCGTAGGCAATCAGCCCCAGCATTTT.

V is TRBV6-1 and J is TRBJ2-7; tentatively, D is TRBD2 (6 bases). Trimming left V 5 bases short and J 6 bases short, with 20 bases between. This CDR3 has 15 amino acids. Germline CDR1 reads MNHNS; CDR2 reads SASEGT. CDR3 region: CASSLDAGTPFEQYF. DNA of the CDR3: TGTGCCAGCAGTCTTGACGCCGGGACTCCATTCGAGCAGTACTTC.

V usage is TRBV27 and J usage is TRBJ1-6; 7 nucleotides match TRBD1. CDR3 length: 17 amino acids. V shed 3 bases, J shed 7 bases, and the junction held 12 bases outside the gene matches. Looked up from germline, CDR1 is MNHEY and CDR2 is SMNVEV (reference sequence). The CDR3 nucleotides read TGTGCCAGCAGTTTCCACGTCTCGGACAGGATGAATTCACCCCTCCACTTT. Translation gives CASSFHVSDRMNSPLHF.

V and J are TRBV7-9 and TRBJ2-3, with D maybe TRBD2 (5 bases). Germline values: CDR1 SEHNR, CDR2 FQNEAQ (reference sequence). CDR3 length: 17 residues. V was cut by 1 base and J by 0 bases, with 14 bases left in between. The CDR3 DNA reads TGTGCCAGCAGCTTAGGAGGGCTACCCACTAGCACAGATACGCAGTATTTT. Translating it yields CASSLGGLPTSTDTQYF.